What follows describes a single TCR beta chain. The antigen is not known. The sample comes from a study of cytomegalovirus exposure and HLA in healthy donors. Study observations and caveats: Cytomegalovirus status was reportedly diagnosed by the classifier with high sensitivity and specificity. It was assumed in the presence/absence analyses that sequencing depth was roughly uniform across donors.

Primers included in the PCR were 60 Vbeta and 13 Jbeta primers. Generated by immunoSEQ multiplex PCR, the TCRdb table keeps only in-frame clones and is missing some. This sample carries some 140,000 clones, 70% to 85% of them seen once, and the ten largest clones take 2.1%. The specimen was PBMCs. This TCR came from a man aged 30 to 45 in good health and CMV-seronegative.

CDR3 sequence: CASSEAEGHGQPQHF. The DNA for the CDR3 is TGTGCCAGCAGTGAAGCGGAGGGGCATGGTCAGCCCCAGCATTTT. This chain joins TRBV6-1 and TRBJ1-5, with D perhaps matching TRBD1 (5 bases). CDR1 and CDR2 from the germline V gene are MNHNS and SASEGT. Trimming pared 0 bases from V and 6 bases from J, leaving 12 bases between. There are 15 residues in the CDR3.